The present T cell receptor (beta chain) was sequenced within a study of blood T cell repertoires in COVID-19. CDR1 and CDR2 (germline): SNHLY, FYNNEI. The length of the CDR3 is 16 residues. V lost 3 bases, J lost 5 bases, and 17 bases lay in between. The method was immunoSEQ multiplex PCR; TCRdb's version includes in-frame clones alone and lacks a portion of them. In the table there are around 150,000 clones, 70% to 90% of which are singletons. This TCR was sampled from a middle-aged woman who had recovered from COVID-19. Source material: PBMCs or T cells enriched from blood (not recorded which). The genes are TRBV2 and TRBJ2-1; no reliable D call. The CDR3 is CASSDPTRVSHNEQFF. CDR3 nucleotides: TGTGCCAGCAGTGACCCCACGAGAGTTAGCCACAATGAGCAGTTCTTC.